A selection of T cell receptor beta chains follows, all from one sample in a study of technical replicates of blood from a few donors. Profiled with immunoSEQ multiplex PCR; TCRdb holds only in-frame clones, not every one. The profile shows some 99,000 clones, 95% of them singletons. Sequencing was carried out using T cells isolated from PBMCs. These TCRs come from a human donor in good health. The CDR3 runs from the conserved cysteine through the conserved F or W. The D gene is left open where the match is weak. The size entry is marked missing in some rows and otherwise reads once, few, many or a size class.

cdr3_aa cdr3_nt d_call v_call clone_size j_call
CASSSTGEQYF TGTGCCAGCAGCTCTACGGGGGAGCAGTACTTC NA TRBV28 NA TRBJ2-7
CAISESSASGRYETQYF TGTGCCATCAGTGAGTCGAGCGCTAGCGGGAGGTATGAGACCCAGTACTTC TRBD2 TRBV10-3 NA TRBJ2-5
CASSSGQGYYGYTF TGTGCCAGCAGCTCAGGACAGGGCTACTATGGCTACACCTTC TRBD1 TRBV9 NA TRBJ1-2
CASSMGTGPTGELFF TGTGCCAGTAGCATGGGGACAGGGCCCACCGGGGAGCTGTTTTTT TRBD1 TRBV19 NA TRBJ2-2
CASSPKDRGSYEQYF TGCGCCAGCAGCCCAAAGGACAGGGGCTCCTACGAGCAGTACTTC TRBD1 TRBV4-1 NA TRBJ2-7
CASSSGRGLEKLFF TGTGCCAGCAGCTCCGGCAGGGGGCTAGAAAAACTGTTTTTT TRBD1 TRBV7-2 NA TRBJ1-4
CASSRTGIGETQYF TGTGCCAGCAGCCGTACAGGCATAGGGGAGACCCAGTACTTC NA TRBV7-2 NA TRBJ2-5
CASSPNSPIAGDHNEQFF TGTGCCAGCAGTCCAAATTCCCCCATTGCGGGCGACCACAATGAGCAGTTCTTC NA TRBV7-6 once TRBJ2-1
CAWSESGPREAFF TGTGCCTGGAGTGAGTCAGGCCCCCGCGAAGCTTTCTTT NA TRBV30 NA TRBJ1-1
CASSPPRDSPYEQYF TGTGCCAGCAGTCCCCCCCGGGACAGCCCCTACGAGCAGTACTTC TRBD1 TRBV6-6 NA TRBJ2-7
CASSFFRQRQETQYF TGTGCCAGCAGTTTTTTCAGACAACGACAAGAGACCCAGTACTTC NA TRBV28 NA TRBJ2-5
CASSETGYSTDTQYF TGTGCCAGCAGTGAAACAGGGTATAGCACAGATACGCAGTATTTT NA TRBV6-1 NA TRBJ2-3
CASSQRGTSSYEQYF TGCGCCAGCAGCCAAAGGGGGACAAGCAGCTACGAGCAGTACTTC NA TRBV4-1 NA TRBJ2-7
CASSLTTGANVLTF TGTGCCAGCAGCTTAACCACTGGGGCCAACGTCCTGACTTTC NA TRBV7-3 NA TRBJ2-6
CASSELEGYTEAFF TGTGCCAGCAGTGAACTTGAGGGATACACTGAAGCTTTCTTT NA TRBV2 NA TRBJ1-1
CASSTTNPDTEAFF TGTGCCAGCAGCACGACAAACCCGGACACTGAAGCTTTCTTT NA TRBV6-6 NA TRBJ1-1
CASSSGSHNEQFF TGTGCCAGCTCGAGCGGGAGCCACAATGAGCAGTTCTTC TRBD2 TRBV18 NA TRBJ2-1
CASSLVPGLADTDTQYF TGTGCCAGCAGCCTAGTCCCGGGACTAGCAGACACAGATACGCAGTATTTT TRBD2 TRBV7-3 NA TRBJ2-3
CASSSGLGNNEQFF TGTGCCAGCAGCTCAGGGCTGGGAAACAATGAGCAGTTCTTC NA TRBV7-8 NA TRBJ2-1
CASSQGQGLSYEQYF TGTGCCAGCAGCCAAGGACAGGGTTTGTCCTACGAGCAGTACTTC TRBD1 TRBV14 NA TRBJ2-7
CASSSTVPETQYF TGTGCCAGCAGCTCAACGGTCCCAGAGACCCAGTACTTC NA TRBV28 NA TRBJ2-5
CASSSPSVTRWDYGYTF TGTGCCAGCAGTTCCCCCTCCGTTACGAGGTGGGACTATGGCTACACCTTC NA TRBV28 NA TRBJ1-2
CASSSGLHTGELFF TGTGCCAGCAGTTCGGGACTACACACCGGGGAGCTGTTTTTT TRBD2 TRBV6-1 NA TRBJ2-2
CASSLGSRGTQYF TGTGCCAGCAGCTTGGGGTCCAGGGGGACCCAGTACTTC NA TRBV5-6 NA TRBJ2-5
CAWSDRWSYEQYF TGTGCCTGGAGTGACAGGTGGTCCTACGAGCAGTACTTC NA TRBV30 NA TRBJ2-7
CASSFSGEQYF TGTGCCAGCAGTTTTAGCGGCGAGCAGTACTTC NA TRBV27 NA TRBJ2-7
CASSPAMNTEAFF TGTGCCAGCTCACCGGCAATGAACACTGAAGCTTTCTTT NA TRBV18 NA TRBJ1-1
CASSPGTATNQPQHF TGTGCCAGCAGCCCCGGGACAGCGACCAATCAGCCCCAGCATTTT TRBD1 TRBV5-6 NA TRBJ1-5
CAISGVLAGGPTRSQYF TGTGCCATCAGTGGCGTCCTAGCGGGGGGGCCGACGCGCTCCCAGTACTTC TRBD2 TRBV10-3 NA TRBJ2-5
CASSPRRVPNYSNQPQHF TGTGCCAGCTCACCACGACGGGTCCCCAACTATAGCAATCAGCCCCAGCATTTT NA TRBV18 NA TRBJ1-5
CASSRYRAGGGNQPQHF TGTGCCAGTAGTAGATACAGGGCCGGGGGGGGCAATCAGCCCCAGCATTTT NA TRBV19 NA TRBJ1-5
CASSHYGRDGYTF TGTGCCAGCAGCCACTACGGGCGGGACGGCTACACCTTC NA TRBV6-6 NA TRBJ1-2
CASSQLVGANTEAFF TGTGCCAGTAGCCAGCTCGTGGGGGCGAACACTGAAGCTTTCTTT NA TRBV19 NA TRBJ1-1
CASSSTQSTEAFF TGTGCCAGCAGCTCGACACAGTCCACTGAAGCTTTCTTT NA TRBV13 NA TRBJ1-1
CASSTGSSYNEQFF TGTGCCAGCAGTACAGGGAGCTCCTACAATGAGCAGTTCTTC NA TRBV6-1 NA TRBJ2-1
CASSDAREPTDTQYF TGTGCCAGCAGCGACGCACGGGAACCCACAGATACGCAGTATTTT NA TRBV25-1 NA TRBJ2-3
CSVEGNYNEQFF TGCAGCGTTGAAGGTAATTACAATGAGCAGTTCTTC NA TRBV29-1 NA TRBJ2-1
CASSLKGGLYNEQFF TGTGCCAGCAGCTTAAAGGGGGGGCTCTACAATGAGCAGTTCTTC NA TRBV7-6 NA TRBJ2-1
CASSPLSYEQYF TGTGCCAGCTCACCATTATCCTACGAGCAGTACTTC NA TRBV18 NA TRBJ2-7
CASSAGTGTTYEQYF TGTGCCAGCAGCGCCGGGACAGGGACAACCTACGAGCAGTACTTC TRBD1 TRBV6-6 NA TRBJ2-7
CASSFGPNTGELFF TGTGCCAGCAGCTTTGGGCCGAACACCGGGGAGCTGTTTTTT NA TRBV11-3 NA TRBJ2-2
CASSHGQGGLEAFF TGCGCCAGCAGCCATGGACAGGGTGGCTTGGAAGCTTTCTTT TRBD1 TRBV4-1 NA TRBJ1-1
CASSVAETEAFF TGTGCCAGCAGCGTAGCTGAAACAGAAGCTTTCTTT NA TRBV9 NA TRBJ1-1